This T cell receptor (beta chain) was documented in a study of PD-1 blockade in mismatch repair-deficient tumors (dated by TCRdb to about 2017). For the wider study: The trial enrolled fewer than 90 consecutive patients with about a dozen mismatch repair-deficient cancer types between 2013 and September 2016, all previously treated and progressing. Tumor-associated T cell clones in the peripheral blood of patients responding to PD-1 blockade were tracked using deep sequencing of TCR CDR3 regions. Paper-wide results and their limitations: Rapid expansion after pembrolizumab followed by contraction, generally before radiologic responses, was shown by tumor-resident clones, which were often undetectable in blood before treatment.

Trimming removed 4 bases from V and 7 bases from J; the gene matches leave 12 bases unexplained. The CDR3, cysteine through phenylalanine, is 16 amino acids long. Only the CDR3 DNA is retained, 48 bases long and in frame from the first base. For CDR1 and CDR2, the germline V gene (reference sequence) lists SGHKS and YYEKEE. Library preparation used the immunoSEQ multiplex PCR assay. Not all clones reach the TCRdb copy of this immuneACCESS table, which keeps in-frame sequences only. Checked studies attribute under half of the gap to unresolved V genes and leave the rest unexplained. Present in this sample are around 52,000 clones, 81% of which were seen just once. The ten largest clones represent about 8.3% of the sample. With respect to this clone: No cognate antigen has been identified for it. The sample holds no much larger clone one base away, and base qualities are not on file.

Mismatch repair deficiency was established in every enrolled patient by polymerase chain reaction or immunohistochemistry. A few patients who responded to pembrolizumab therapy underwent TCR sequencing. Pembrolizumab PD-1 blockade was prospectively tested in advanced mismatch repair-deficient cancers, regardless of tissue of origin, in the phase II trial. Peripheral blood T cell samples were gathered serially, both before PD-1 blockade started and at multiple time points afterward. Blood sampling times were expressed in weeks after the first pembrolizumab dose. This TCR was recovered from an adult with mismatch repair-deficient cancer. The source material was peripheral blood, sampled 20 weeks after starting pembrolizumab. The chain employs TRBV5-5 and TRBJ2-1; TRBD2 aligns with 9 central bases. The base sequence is TGTGCCAGCAGCACGTGGGCGGGAGGGCCTATGAATGAGCAGTTCTTC. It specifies CASSTWAGGPMNEQFF.